This TCR beta chain appears in the sequencing data of a study of regulatory T cells in long-lasting Graves disease. As to time point: newly diagnosed GD, antithyroid drugs for less than 3 months. The TCR library used RNA extracted from PBMCs. Building the TCR beta libraries relied on iRepertoire HTBI primers, and CDR3 regions underwent Arm-PCR. TCRdb re-analysed the multiplex PCR reads in MiXCR, keeping a single row per CDR3 protein. Of 450,000 to 600,000 distinct CDR3 sequences in the sample, 15% to 20% were seen once. CDR1 and CDR2 (germline): SEHNR, FQNEAQ (reference sequence). V shed 0 bases and J shed 2 bases, with 11 bases lying between them. This CDR3 spans 15 amino acids. These data were also reused for a study on T cells in Graves' hyperthyroidism and ophthalmopathy.

The sequencing used peripheral blood mononuclear cells (PBMCs), collected at new diagnosis, from a patient treated with antithyroid drugs. This sequence originates from a man aged 40-49 years with Graves disease. The J gene is TRBJ2-7, the V gene TRBV7-9, with D possibly being TRBD2 (6 bases). Written as DNA, the CDR3 is TGTGCCAGCAGCTTAGCTGCGGGAATTCCCTACGAGCAGTACTTC. Encoded protein: CASSLAAGIPYEQYF.